A selection of T cell receptor beta chains follows, all from one sample in a study of beta chain features in type 1 diabetes. Assay used: immunoSEQ multiplex PCR; TCRdb lists only in-frame clones, some missing. The table includes some 500,000 clones, approximately 10% detected once. The sequenced material came from naive CD4+ T cells from blood. These receptors came from a young woman in good health. The CDR3 runs from the conserved cysteine through the conserved F or W. Fields, in order: J gene, D gene, V gene, CDR3 protein. The D gene is left open where the match is weak.

j_gene: TRBJ2-4
d_gene: -
v_gene: TRBV28
CDR3aa: CASLTRGGKNIQYF

j_gene: TRBJ2-3
d_gene: -
v_gene: TRBV18
CDR3aa: CASSPRGPTDTQYF

j_gene: TRBJ2-3
d_gene: -
v_gene: TRBV9
CDR3aa: CASSFIGTSSTDTQYF

j_gene: TRBJ1-3
d_gene: -
v_gene: TRBV9
CDR3aa: CASRVVYSGNTIYF

j_gene: TRBJ2-4
d_gene: -
v_gene: TRBV5-1
CDR3aa: CASSPPDRRGGLAKNIQYF

j_gene: TRBJ1-2
d_gene: -
v_gene: TRBV5-6
CDR3aa: CASSLADRQYGYTF

j_gene: TRBJ2-1
d_gene: -
v_gene: TRBV29-1
CDR3aa: CSVLGRVYNEQFF

j_gene: TRBJ2-6
d_gene: -
v_gene: TRBV5-1
CDR3aa: CASSLGPSGANVLTF

j_gene: TRBJ1-1
d_gene: TRBD1
v_gene: TRBV11-2
CDR3aa: CASRFFGQGGNTEAFF

j_gene: TRBJ2-7
d_gene: -
v_gene: TRBV9
CDR3aa: CASSVEPYSSYEQYF

j_gene: TRBJ2-1
d_gene: TRBD1
v_gene: TRBV30
CDR3aa: CAWSVGDRRTYNEQFF

j_gene: TRBJ1-5
d_gene: -
v_gene: TRBV5-6
CDR3aa: CASSFVGQPQHF

j_gene: TRBJ2-1
d_gene: -
v_gene: TRBV29-1
CDR3aa: CSVDSGMDEQFF

j_gene: TRBJ1-1
d_gene: -
v_gene: TRBV29-1
CDR3aa: CSVGAGFNTEAFF

j_gene: TRBJ2-5
d_gene: -
v_gene: TRBV4-2
CDR3aa: CASSQDQFIETQYF

j_gene: TRBJ2-7
d_gene: -
v_gene: TRBV13
CDR3aa: CASRARGLRYEQYF

j_gene: TRBJ2-3
d_gene: TRBD1
v_gene: TRBV7-2
CDR3aa: CASSWDRADTQYF

j_gene: TRBJ2-3
d_gene: -
v_gene: TRBV29-1
CDR3aa: CSVLNRGSTDTQYF

j_gene: TRBJ1-2
d_gene: -
v_gene: TRBV28
CDR3aa: CASSGGTNYGYTF

j_gene: TRBJ1-2
d_gene: TRBD1
v_gene: TRBV6-6
CDR3aa: CASSYDRGGGYTF

j_gene: TRBJ2-4
d_gene: -
v_gene: TRBV7-2
CDR3aa: CASSLLGGLYF

j_gene: TRBJ2-7
d_gene: -
v_gene: TRBV6-1
CDR3aa: CASNGGRANEQYF

j_gene: TRBJ1-2
d_gene: TRBD1
v_gene: TRBV25-1
CDR3aa: CASKDRGFDGYTF

j_gene: TRBJ2-5
d_gene: -
v_gene: TRBV9
CDR3aa: CASSVDRPETQYF

j_gene: TRBJ1-3
d_gene: -
v_gene: TRBV7-9
CDR3aa: CASSVTSSGFGNTIYF

j_gene: TRBJ2-3
d_gene: TRBD1
v_gene: TRBV29-1
CDR3aa: CSADTMRQGAQYF

j_gene: TRBJ2-1
d_gene: -
v_gene: TRBV18
CDR3aa: CASSSQEAYNEQFF

j_gene: TRBJ2-3
d_gene: -
v_gene: TRBV7-8
CDR3aa: CASSFKLASSREGTQYF

j_gene: TRBJ2-1
d_gene: TRBD2
v_gene: TRBV9
CDR3aa: CASSVGLAGYNEQFF

j_gene: TRBJ1-2
d_gene: -
v_gene: TRBV6-6
CDR3aa: CASSPSGAGGYTF

j_gene: TRBJ1-4
d_gene: -
v_gene: TRBV7-2
CDR3aa: CASSPSRGEKLFF

j_gene: TRBJ2-3
d_gene: -
v_gene: TRBV27
CDR3aa: CASRPVGALVTDTQYF

j_gene: TRBJ1-2
d_gene: -
v_gene: TRBV7-9
CDR3aa: CASSQTGPGGYTF

j_gene: TRBJ2-7
d_gene: -
v_gene: TRBV2
CDR3aa: CASSEQGTSYEQYF

j_gene: TRBJ1-5
d_gene: -
v_gene: TRBV29-1
CDR3aa: CSVTRGGNQPQHF

j_gene: TRBJ2-1
d_gene: -
v_gene: TRBV7-2
CDR3aa: CASSLVRTNRGLEQFF

j_gene: TRBJ1-3
d_gene: -
v_gene: TRBV7-8
CDR3aa: CASSPDRLSGNTIYF

j_gene: TRBJ2-3
d_gene: -
v_gene: TRBV25-1
CDR3aa: CASSDRADTQYF

j_gene: TRBJ1-4
d_gene: -
v_gene: TRBV29-1
CDR3aa: CSVAISNEKLFF

j_gene: TRBJ2-5
d_gene: TRBD2
v_gene: TRBV28
CDR3aa: CASSFPPIAGGTRETQYF

j_gene: TRBJ1-2
d_gene: -
v_gene: TRBV27
CDR3aa: CASSFGVRGGYTF

j_gene: TRBJ1-2
d_gene: -
v_gene: TRBV5-1
CDR3aa: CASTQNPGTGLNYGYTF

j_gene: TRBJ1-4
d_gene: -
v_gene: TRBV4-3
CDR3aa: CASSQGGTVTTNEKLFF

j_gene: TRBJ2-3
d_gene: -
v_gene: TRBV13
CDR3aa: CASSHILAMDTQYF

j_gene: TRBJ1-5
d_gene: -
v_gene: TRBV6-1
CDR3aa: CASSGRALQPQHF